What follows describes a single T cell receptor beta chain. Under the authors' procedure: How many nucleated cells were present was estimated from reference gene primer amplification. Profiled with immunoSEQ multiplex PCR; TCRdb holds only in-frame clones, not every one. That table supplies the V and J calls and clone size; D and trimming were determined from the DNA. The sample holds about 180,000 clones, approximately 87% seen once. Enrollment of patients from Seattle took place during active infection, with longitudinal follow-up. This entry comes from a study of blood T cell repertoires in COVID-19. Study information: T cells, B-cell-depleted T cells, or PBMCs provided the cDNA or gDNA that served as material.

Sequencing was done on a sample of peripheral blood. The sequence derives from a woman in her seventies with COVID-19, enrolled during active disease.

The CDR3 DNA follows: TGTGCCAGCAGAGTTAGCGGAGAGACCCAGTACTTC. It yields the protein CASRVSGETQYF. This chain connects TRBV11-3 to TRBJ2-5; D might be TRBD2 (6 bases). Germline CDR1 reads SGHNT; CDR2 reads YENEEA. With 6 bases removed from V and 4 bases from J, the gap between germline ends came to 9 bases. The CDR3 runs to 12 residues.